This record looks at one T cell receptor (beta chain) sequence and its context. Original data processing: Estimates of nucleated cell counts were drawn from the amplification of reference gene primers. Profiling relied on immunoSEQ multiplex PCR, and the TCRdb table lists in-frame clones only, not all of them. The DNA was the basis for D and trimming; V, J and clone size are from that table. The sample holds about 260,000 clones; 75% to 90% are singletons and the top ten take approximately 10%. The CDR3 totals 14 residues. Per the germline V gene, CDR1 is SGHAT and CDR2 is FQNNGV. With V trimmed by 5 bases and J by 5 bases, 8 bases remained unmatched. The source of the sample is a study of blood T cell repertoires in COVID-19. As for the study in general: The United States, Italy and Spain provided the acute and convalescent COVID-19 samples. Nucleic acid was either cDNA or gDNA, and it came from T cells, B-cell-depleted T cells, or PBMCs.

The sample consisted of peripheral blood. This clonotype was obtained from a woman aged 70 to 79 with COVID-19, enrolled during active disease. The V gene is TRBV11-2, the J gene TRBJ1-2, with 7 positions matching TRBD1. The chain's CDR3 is CASSLIQGWYGYTF. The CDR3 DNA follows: TGTGCCAGCAGCCTGATACAGGGGTGGTATGGCTACACCTTC.